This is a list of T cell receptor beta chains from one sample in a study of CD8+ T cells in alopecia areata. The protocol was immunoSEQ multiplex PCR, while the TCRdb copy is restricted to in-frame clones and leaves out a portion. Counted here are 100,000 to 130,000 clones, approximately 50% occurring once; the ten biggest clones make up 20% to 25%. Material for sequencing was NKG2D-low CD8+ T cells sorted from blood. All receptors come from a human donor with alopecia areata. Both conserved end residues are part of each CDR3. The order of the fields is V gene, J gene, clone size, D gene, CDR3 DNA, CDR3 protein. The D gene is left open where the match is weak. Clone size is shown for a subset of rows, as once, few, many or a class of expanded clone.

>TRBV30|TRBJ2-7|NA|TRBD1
TGTGCCTGGGTCCCCGACAGGGATGGGTCCTACGAGCAGTACTTC
CAWVPDRDGSYEQYF
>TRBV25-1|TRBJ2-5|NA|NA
TGTGCCAGCAGTGAAGTCGGAGCGGAGACCCAGTACTTC
CASSEVGAETQYF
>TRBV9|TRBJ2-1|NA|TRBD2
TGTGCCAGCAGCGTAGAACTAGCGGGAGGGTGGGAGCAGTTCTTC
CASSVELAGGWEQFF
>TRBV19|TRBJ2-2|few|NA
TGTGCCACCCGAGGGGAGAACACCGGGGAGCTGTTTTTT
CATRGENTGELFF
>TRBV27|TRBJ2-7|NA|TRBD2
TGTGCCAGCAGCCTGACTAGCGGGCTATCCTACGAGCAGTACTTC
CASSLTSGLSYEQYF
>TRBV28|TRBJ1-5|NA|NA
TGTGCCAGCAGAGGGGGTCTGGCTCGCCAGCCCCAGCATTTT
CASRGGLARQPQHF
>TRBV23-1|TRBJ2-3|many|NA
TGCGCCAGCAGTCAGCAACTCCAAGAGAGCACAGATACGCAGTATTTT
CASSQQLQESTDTQYF
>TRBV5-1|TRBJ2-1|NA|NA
TGCGCCAGCAGCTTGGGGGGGCGCAATGAGCAGTTCTTC
CASSLGGRNEQFF
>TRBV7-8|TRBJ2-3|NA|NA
TGTGCCAGCATCCCAACCCCTCAGGGAACCACGCAGTATTTT
CASIPTPQGTTQYF
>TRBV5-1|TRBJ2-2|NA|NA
TGCGCCAGCAGCGGGACGGGCAACCCGAACACCGGGGAGCTGTTTTTT
CASSGTGNPNTGELFF
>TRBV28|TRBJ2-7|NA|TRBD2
TGTGCCAGCAGTTTAATAGCGGGAGGGCTTCCCTACGAGCAGTACTTC
CASSLIAGGLPYEQYF
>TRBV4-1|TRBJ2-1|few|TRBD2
TGCGCCAGCAGCCAAGTTGACGGGGGGAATGAGCAGTTCTTC
CASSQVDGGNEQFF
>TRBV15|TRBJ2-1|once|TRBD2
TGTGCCACCAGCATTCCTAGCGGGAGGCGGGATGAGCAGTTCTTC
CATSIPSGRRDEQFF
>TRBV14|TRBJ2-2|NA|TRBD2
TGTGCCAGCAGCCTTAGCGGGGGGAACACCGGGGAGCTGTTTTTT
CASSLSGGNTGELFF
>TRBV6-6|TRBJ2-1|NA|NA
TGTGCCAGCAGTGCTCTGGCAGATTACAATGAGCAGTTCTTC
CASSALADYNEQFF
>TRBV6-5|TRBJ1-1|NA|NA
TGTGCCAGCAGTTACGCCTTTGGTGGCACTGAAGCTTTCTTT
CASSYAFGGTEAFF
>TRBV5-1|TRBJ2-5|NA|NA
TGCGCCAGCAGCTTGGAGGGCAGGGACGAGACCCAGTACTTC
CASSLEGRDETQYF
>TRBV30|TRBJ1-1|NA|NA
TGTGCCTGGGAAGAGACAGGGAACACTGAAGCTTTCTTT
CAWEETGNTEAFF
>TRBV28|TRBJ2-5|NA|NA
TGTGCCAGCAGTCTGGGTCGAACCCAGTACTTC
CASSLGRTQYF
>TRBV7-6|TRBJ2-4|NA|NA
TGTGCCAGCAGCTCCTCGGGAGCAGCCAAAAACATTCAGTACTTC
CASSSSGAAKNIQYF
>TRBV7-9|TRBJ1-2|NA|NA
TGTGCCAGCAGCCCTCAGGGTAACTATGGCTACACCTTC
CASSPQGNYGYTF
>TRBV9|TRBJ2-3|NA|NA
TGTGCCAGCAGCGTAGATCACAAGGGGTGGGCAGATACGCAGTATTTT
CASSVDHKGWADTQYF
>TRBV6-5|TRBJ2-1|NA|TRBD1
TGTGCCAGCAGTGCTTGGGACAGGACCTACAATGAGCAGTTCTTC
CASSAWDRTYNEQFF
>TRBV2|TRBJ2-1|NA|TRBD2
TGTGCCAGCCTTCGAGCAGGGCGGGAGGGCCGCCGGCCTTTGGACAATGAGCAGTTCTTC
CASLRAGREGRRPLDNEQFF
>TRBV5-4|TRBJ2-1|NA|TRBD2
TGTGCCAGCAGCGTAACGGGACTAGCGGGAGACAATGAGCAGTTCTTC
CASSVTGLAGDNEQFF
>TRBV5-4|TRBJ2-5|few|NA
TGTGCCAGCAGCTTGACGGACCAAGAGACCCAGTACTTC
CASSLTDQETQYF
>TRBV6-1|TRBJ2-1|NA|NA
TGTGCCAGCAGTGCTATTCCTGAGGTAAATGAGCAGTTCTTC
CASSAIPEVNEQFF
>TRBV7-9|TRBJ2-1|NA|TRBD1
TGTGCCAGCAGCTTCGGGACAGGAGTTTACAATGAGCAGTTCTTC
CASSFGTGVYNEQFF
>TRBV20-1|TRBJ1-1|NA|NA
TGCAGTGCTAGCGACATACTAGAAGCTTTCTTT
CSASDILEAFF
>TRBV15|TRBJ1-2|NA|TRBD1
TGTGCCACCAGCAAGCTCGGGACAGATTATGGCTACACCTTC
CATSKLGTDYGYTF
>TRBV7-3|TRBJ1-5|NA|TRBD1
TGTGCCAGCAGGGACAGGGCTCGGCAGCCCCAGCATTTT
CASRDRARQPQHF
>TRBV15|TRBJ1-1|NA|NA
TGTGCCACCAGCAGAGACGGACAGAACACTGAAGCTTTCTTT
CATSRDGQNTEAFF
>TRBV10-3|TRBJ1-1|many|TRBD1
TGTGCCATCAGTGAGTCGGGACAGGGAACTGAAGCTTTCTTT
CAISESGQGTEAFF
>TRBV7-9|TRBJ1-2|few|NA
TGTGCCAGCAGCTTAGTATCATTGGGCCCTGCAAGTGGCTACACCTTC
CASSLVSLGPASGYTF
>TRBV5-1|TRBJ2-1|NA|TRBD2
TGCGCCAGCAGCCTGCGGGAGTACAATGAGCAGTTCTTC
CASSLREYNEQFF
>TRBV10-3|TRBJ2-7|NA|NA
TGTGCCATCAGTCTAACAGCCAGGGGCTCCTACGAGCAGTACTTC
CAISLTARGSYEQYF
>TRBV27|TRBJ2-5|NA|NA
TGTGCCAGCAGCCGTCCAAAAGAGACCCAGTACTTC
CASSRPKETQYF
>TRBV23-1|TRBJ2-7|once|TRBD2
TGCGCCAGCAGCCAAGGACCTAGCGGGAGTTACGAGCAGTACTTC
CASSQGPSGSYEQYF
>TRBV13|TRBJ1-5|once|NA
TGTGCCAGCAGCTTAGGGGGGAATGTAGGTCAGCCCCAGCATTTT
CASSLGGNVGQPQHF
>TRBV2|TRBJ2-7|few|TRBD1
TGTGCCAGCAGCGGACGGGGACAGGTAATCTACGAGCAGTACTTC
CASSGRGQVIYEQYF
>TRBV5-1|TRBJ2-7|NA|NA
TGCGCCAGCAGCTTCTTTAGCGAGAGCTACGAGCAGTACTTC
CASSFFSESYEQYF
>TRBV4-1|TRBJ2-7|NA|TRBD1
TGCGCCAGCAGCCAGGAGACAGGGGGCTACGAGCAGTACTTC
CASSQETGGYEQYF
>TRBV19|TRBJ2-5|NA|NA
TGTGCCAGTAGTATGCCTCGAGGGAGGAGAGAGACCCAGTACTTC
CASSMPRGRRETQYF
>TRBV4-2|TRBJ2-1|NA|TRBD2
TGTGCCAGCAGCCAACAGACTAGCGGGAACGATGAGCAGTTCTTC
CASSQQTSGNDEQFF
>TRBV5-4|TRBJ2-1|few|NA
TGTGCCAGCAGCTTGGGACTTACCAATGAGCAGTTCTTC
CASSLGLTNEQFF
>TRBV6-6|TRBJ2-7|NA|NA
TGTGCCAGCACCATGGGGGGCCTCGAGCAGTACTTC
CASTMGGLEQYF
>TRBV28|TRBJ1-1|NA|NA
TGTGCCAGCAGTTTGAGGGGGGACATGGAAGCTTTCTTT
CASSLRGDMEAFF